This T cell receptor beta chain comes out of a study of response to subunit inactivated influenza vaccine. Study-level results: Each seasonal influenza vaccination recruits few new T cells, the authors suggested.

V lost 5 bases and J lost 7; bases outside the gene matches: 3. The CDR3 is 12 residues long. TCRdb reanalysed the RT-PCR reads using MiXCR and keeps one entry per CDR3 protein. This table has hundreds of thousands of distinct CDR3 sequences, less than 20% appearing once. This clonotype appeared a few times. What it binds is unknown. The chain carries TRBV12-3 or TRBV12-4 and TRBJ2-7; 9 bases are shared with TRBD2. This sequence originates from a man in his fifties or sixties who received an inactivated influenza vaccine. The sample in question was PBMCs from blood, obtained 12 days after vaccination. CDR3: CASSAAGGEQYF. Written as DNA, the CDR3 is TGTGCCAGCAGTGCAGCGGGGGGTGAGCAGTACTTC.